Below are 20 T cell receptor beta chains sequenced from a single sample in a study of T cell repertoires in cytomegalovirus infection. TCRdb reprocessed the reads with MiXCR, giving one entry per CDR3 protein. The repertoire holds approximately 400,000 distinct CDR3 sequences, with approximately 31% as singletons. Source material: PBMCs. The receptors stem from a human donor in good health (CMV status not recorded). Some clones in this sample may be carry-over from other donors' samples.

The chain joins TRBV5-1 to TRBJ2-3; tentatively, D is TRBD1 or TRBD2 (5 bases each). Trimming left V 3 bases short and J 0 bases short, with 14 bases between. Germline CDR1 is SGHRS and CDR2 is YFSETQ. This CDR3 contains 16 residues. CDR3 sequence reads: CASSSTGTHSTDTQYF. The CDR3 nucleotides read TGCGCCAGCAGCTCAACCGGGACCCATAGCACAGATACGCAGTATTTT.

This chain uses TRBV20-1 with TRBJ1-3; D unclear. CDR3 length: 15 amino acids. The ends were cut back, 3 bases at V and 0 bases at J, with 12 bases in the middle. Germline V gene sequence: CDR1 DFQATT, CDR2 SNEGSKA (reference sequence). As DNA, the CDR3 is TGCAGTGCTAGGTCACTGGGGATCTCTGGAAACACCATATATTTT. Translation gives CSARSLGISGNTIYF.

The rearrangement links TRBV28 to TRBJ1-2, with 9 bases lining up with TRBD1. V dropped 8 bases and J dropped 6; count of bases not matched to a gene: 10. This CDR3 is 14 amino acids long. Germline V gene lookup returns CDR1 MDHEN and CDR2 SYDVKM. The CDR3 loop is CASLTQWTGDGYTF. CDR3 DNA sequence: TGTGCCAGCCTAACCCAGTGGACAGGGGATGGCTACACCTTC.

This clonotype appeared a few times. The CDR3 loop is CSAQPGNEQFF. CDR3 nucleotides: TGCAGCGCCCAGCCGGGGAATGAGCAGTTCTTC. This chain uses TRBV29-1 with TRBJ2-1; maybe TRBD2 (5 bases). In germline, CDR1 is SQVTM, CDR2 ANQGSEA. The CDR3 totals 11 residues. Trimming took off 7 bases at V and 7 bases at J, with 11 bases between the two ends.

This clonotype appeared many times. The chain joins TRBV7-2 to TRBJ2-3, with D perhaps matching TRBD2 (6 bases). This CDR3 is built from 18 residues. Trimming left V 3 bases short and J 1 base short, with 20 bases between. Germline V gene data show CDR1 as SGHTA and CDR2 as FQGNSA. CDR3 protein: CASSFPTKLVAGTDTQYF. CDR3 DNA sequence: TGTGCCAGCAGCTTTCCGACGAAGCTCGTAGCGGGCACAGATACGCAGTATTTT. The full variable domain, rest sourced from reference TRBV7-2 and TRBJ2-3, is GAGVSQSPSNKVTEKGKDVELRCDPISGHTALYWYRQSLGQGLEFLIYFQGNSAPDKSGLPSDRFSAERTGGSVSTLTIQRTQQEDSAVYLCASSFPTKLVAGTDTQYFGPGTRLTVL.

This clonotype was counted a few times. V is TRBV7-9 and J is TRBJ2-1; the D is unclear. Looked up from germline, CDR1 is SEHNR and CDR2 is FQNEAQ (reference sequence). V lost 3 bases and J lost 5, with 5 bases in between. The CDR3 sequence is 12 residues long. This CDR3 reads CASSFLDNEQFF. CDR3 in DNA: TGTGCCAGCAGCTTTTTAGACAATGAGCAGTTCTTC.

In regard to this clonotype: A read error may account for a junction end that differs from germline. V gene TRBV7-6 combines with J gene TRBJ2-7, with TRBD1 matching 7 bases. The CDR3 consists of 17 residues. From germline, CDR1 is SGHVS and CDR2 FNYEAQ. CDR3 DNA sequence: TGTGCCAGCAGCTTAGTTTTTTCGGACAGGATCCACTACGATCAGTACTTC. Translated: CASSLVFSDRIHYDQYF.

The gene calls are TRBV2 and TRBJ2-1; 7 bases agree with TRBD1. The length of the CDR3 is 15 residues. Per germline, CDR1 SNHLY and CDR2 FYNNEI. V lost 11 bases to trimming and J lost 6 bases; unmatched junction nucleotides: 16. The CDR3 here is CAGEPPDRVGNEQFF. The CDR3 coding sequence is TGTGCCGGGGAGCCACCTGACAGGGTTGGCAATGAGCAGTTCTTC.

This clonotype was recorded many times. The chain couples TRBV7-9 to TRBJ2-1; a weak D match, TRBD2 (6 bases). Germline CDR1 reads SEHNR; CDR2 reads FQNEAQ (reference sequence). V shed 7 bases and J shed 0 bases, with 16 bases lying between them. This CDR3 spans 16 amino acids. CDR3 amino acids: CASTTPRGSSYNEQFF. Written as DNA, the CDR3 is TGTGCCAGCACCACTCCACGGGGGAGCTCCTACAATGAGCAGTTCTTC. The full variable domain, with the rest looked up from reference TRBV7-9 and TRBJ2-1, is DTGVSQNPRHKITKRGQNVTFRCDPISEHNRLYWYRQTLGQGPEFLTYFQNEAQLEKSRLLSDRFSAERPKGSFSTLEIQRTEQGDSAMYLCASTTPRGSSYNEQFFGPGTRLTVL.

This clonotype was observed a handful of times. Being one base from a much bigger clone, this may be a read error. This CDR3 is missing its conserved last phenylalanine or tryptophan, likely due to a read error. This chain connects TRBV7-2 to TRBJ2-5, with 9 bases aligning to TRBD2. The length of the CDR3 is 16 residues. The junction had 12 bases not matched to a gene; V was cut back by 5 bases and J by 5 bases. The germline CDR1 and CDR2 sequences are SGHTA and FQGNSA. Here the CDR3 reads CASSPRRGGRGETQYL. In nucleotides, the CDR3 is TGTGCCAGCAGCCCCCGGCGGGGGGGACGGGGGGAGACCCAGTACTTA.

With respect to this clonotype: A much larger clone is a single base away; this may be a read error. The chain is built from TRBV7-2 and TRBJ1-6, with TRBD1 identical over 7 bases. The germline V gene encodes CDR1 SGHTA and CDR2 FQGNSA. The CDR3 sequence is 15 residues long. This chain's CDR3 is CASSLQTGNNSPLYF. The CDR3 DNA reads TGTGCCAGCAGCCTCCAGACAGGGAATAATTCACCCCTCTACTTT.

The CDR3 region is CASRVAGGAYNEQFF. The DNA for the CDR3 is TGTGCCAGCAGAGTAGCGGGGGGCGCCTACAATGAGCAGTTCTTC. This sequence joins TRBV6-5 and TRBJ2-1; 10 bases map to TRBD2. Germline V gene data show CDR1 as MNHEY and CDR2 as SVGAGI. With 6 bases clipped from V and 2 bases from J, the junction kept 4 bases outside the gene matches. The length of the CDR3 is 15 residues.

This clonotype was counted at least ten times. V and J are TRBV7-2 and TRBJ2-1, with 10 bases identical to TRBD2. Trimming removed 8 bases from V and 3 bases from J; junction bases left unmatched: 7. The germline gives CDR1 SGHTA, CDR2 FQGNSA. The CDR3 consists of 15 residues. The CDR3 nucleotides are TGTGCCAGCCAGGTAGCGGGGGGCGACTACAATGAGCAGTTCTTC. This encodes CASQVAGGDYNEQFF.

This clonotype was counted only a few times. This rearrangement joins TRBV2 to TRBJ1-4; D gene unclear. Trimming cost V 7 bases and J 14 bases, with 20 bases left between them. Germline V gives CDR1 SNHLY, CDR2 FYNNEI. The CDR3 covers 13 residues. CDR3 bases: TGTGCCAGCACCCTGCCCCGGCAGCTGGGCCTGTTTTTT. It specifies CASTLPRQLGLFF. Looking up the rest from reference TRBV2 and TRBJ1-4 gives the full variable domain: EPEVTQTPSHQVTQMGQEVILRCVPISNHLYFYWYRQILGQKVEFLVSFYNNEISEKSEIFDDQFSVERPDGSNFTLKIRSTKLEDSAMYFCASTLPRQLGLFFGSGTQLSVL.

Comments on this clonotype: A much larger clonotype is one base distant, so this may be a read error. This chain uses TRBV4-1 with TRBJ2-1, with TRBD2 matching 16 bases. In germline, CDR1 is MGHRA, CDR2 YSYEKL. This CDR3 has 21 residues. J gave up 5 bases and V 4 bases, and 17 bases lay outside the gene matches. DNA of the CDR3: TGCGCCAGCAGCCTACTTCCCGGGACTAGCGGGGGGGCAGTGTGGGACAATGAGCAGTTCTTC. It codes for CASSLLPGTSGGAVWDNEQFF.

This clonotype was picked up a small number of times. This chain connects TRBV27 to TRBJ2-1, with TRBD2 matching 7 bases. The CDR3 runs to 15 residues. CDR1 is MNHEY, CDR2 SMNVEV, per germline (reference sequence). J was trimmed by 8 bases and V by 6 bases; bases with no gene match: 13. CDR3 amino acids: CASSPPWGGVDEQFF. In nucleotides, the CDR3 is TGTGCCAGCAGCCCCCCATGGGGGGGTGTTGATGAGCAGTTCTTC.

This clonotype was counted at least ten times. The chain employs TRBV7-9 and TRBJ1-1, with D uncertain. Germline assignment: CDR1 SEHNR and CDR2 FQNEAQ (reference sequence). V shed 0 bases and J shed 0 bases, with 8 bases lying between them. The CDR3 is 15 residues long. The CDR3 loop is CASSLASPMNTEAFF. For the CDR3, the DNA is TGTGCCAGCAGCTTAGCTAGCCCCATGAACACTGAAGCTTTCTTT.

This chain joins TRBV5-4 and TRBJ2-3; D may correspond to TRBD1 or TRBD2 (6 bases each). Germline loops: CDR1 SGHNT, CDR2 YYREEE (reference sequence). The V end lost 3 bases, the J end lost 4 bases, and 21 bases lay between the germline ends. The CDR3 runs 17 residues. Written as DNA, the CDR3 is TGTGCCAGCAGCTCCGATGGCCGGGGGCCGCTTTCAGATACGCAGTATTTT. Encoded protein: CASSSDGRGPLSDTQYF.

In its sample, this clonotype was seen a few times. The rearrangement links TRBV6-4 to TRBJ2-2; perhaps TRBD1 as D (5 bases). The CDR3 extends over 15 amino acids. The germline V gene encodes CDR1 MRHNA and CDR2 SNTAGT. Trimming removed 0 bases from V and 3 bases from J, with 8 bases in between. The CDR3 region is CASSDSQGDTGELFF. The CDR3 DNA sequence: TGTGCCAGCAGTGACTCACAAGGGGACACCGGGGAGCTGTTTTTT.

V usage is TRBV7-9 and J usage is TRBJ2-3; 14 positions match TRBD2. The J segment lost 1 base and the V segment lost 2 bases, leaving 14 bases of the junction unmatched. This CDR3 is 21 amino acids long. Germline V gives CDR1 SEHNR, CDR2 FQNEAQ (reference sequence). The CDR3 sequence is CASSLSHLGLAGDQGTDTQYF. CDR3 in DNA: TGTGCCAGCAGCTTATCCCACTTGGGACTAGCGGGGGACCAGGGCACAGATACGCAGTATTTT.